The rows below give T cell receptor beta chains drawn from one sample of a study of memory CD4+ T cells and cytomegalovirus serostatus. The data were produced by immunoSEQ multiplex PCR, yet TCRdb's version contains in-frame clones alone and is incomplete. The sample records about 75,000 clones, approximately 78% being singletons. Input material: memory CD4+ T cells from blood. The source is an adult in good health and CMV-seropositive. Each CDR3 is given with its conserved first and last residue. A D gene is named only where the DNA matches it firmly. Where a row states a size, it is once, few, many or the class of an expanded clone; other rows omit it.

V: TRBV28
D: NA
size: NA
J: TRBJ2-6
DNA: TGTGCCAGCCTTGCAGGAAGGTCGGCCAACGTCCTGACTTTC
CDR3: CASLAGRSANVLTF

V: TRBV7-6
D: NA
size: NA
J: TRBJ1-5
DNA: TGTGCCAGCAGCCCGGGGTCGTACCGGGGGAATCAGCCCCAGCATTTT
CDR3: CASSPGSYRGNQPQHF

V: TRBV5-1
D: NA
size: NA
J: TRBJ1-2
DNA: TGCGCCAGCAGCCAACGGGGCTATGGCTACACCTTC
CDR3: CASSQRGYGYTF

V: TRBV7-2
D: NA
size: NA
J: TRBJ2-3
DNA: TGTGCCAGCAGCTTAGTCGGGCTACGCGGCACAGATACGCAGTATTTT
CDR3: CASSLVGLRGTDTQYF

V: TRBV18
D: NA
size: NA
J: TRBJ2-3
DNA: TGTGCCAGCTCACCTACGGGGTCGGGGGTAGATACGCAGTATTTT
CDR3: CASSPTGSGVDTQYF

V: TRBV7-8
D: TRBD2
size: NA
J: TRBJ2-2
DNA: TGTGCCAGCAGCTTAGCTAGCGGGAGTAACACCGGGGAGCTGTTTTTT
CDR3: CASSLASGSNTGELFF

V: TRBV4-3
D: TRBD2
size: NA
J: TRBJ2-5
DNA: TGCGCCAGCAGCCAAGAACGACGGGGGGGGCAGACCCAGTACTTC
CDR3: CASSQERRGGQTQYF

V: TRBV5-4
D: NA
size: NA
J: TRBJ1-4
DNA: TGTGCCAGCAGCTTCTCCTTTGACGGAACTAATGAAAAACTGTTTTTT
CDR3: CASSFSFDGTNEKLFF

V: TRBV2
D: NA
size: NA
J: TRBJ2-5
DNA: TGTGCCAGCAGCACTAACGTAGGAGGCCCAGAGACCCAGTACTTC
CDR3: CASSTNVGGPETQYF

V: TRBV1
D: NA
size: NA
J: TRBJ1-3
DNA: TGCACCAGCAGCCAAGTTTTTCCCCACCCGGCCCGATTT
CDR3: CTSSQVFPHPARF

V: TRBV11-3
D: NA
size: NA
J: TRBJ1-4
DNA: TGTGCCAGCAGCTTAGGCCCCCGGCGGAAAAAACTGTTTTTT
CDR3: CASSLGPRRKKLFF

V: TRBV6-5
D: NA
size: NA
J: TRBJ1-2
DNA: TGTGCCAGCAGACCCGACCGGGAAGTGGGCTACACCTTC
CDR3: CASRPDREVGYTF

V: TRBV11-3
D: NA
size: NA
J: TRBJ2-1
DNA: TGTGCCAGCAGCTCCGGAACAGGGCGGAATGAGCAGTTCTTC
CDR3: CASSSGTGRNEQFF

V: TRBV5-6
D: NA
size: NA
J: TRBJ2-1
DNA: TGTGCCAGCAGCTTACTCGATGAGCAGTTCTTC
CDR3: CASSLLDEQFF

V: TRBV6-1
D: NA
size: NA
J: TRBJ2-7
DNA: TGTGCCAGCAGTGATCCCCGGGAGAGCTCCTACGAGCAGTACTTC
CDR3: CASSDPRESSYEQYF

V: TRBV30
D: NA
size: NA
J: TRBJ1-2
DNA: TGTGCCTGGACCATAGGGGGTCAGAACTATGGCTACACCTTC
CDR3: CAWTIGGQNYGYTF

V: TRBV6-1
D: NA
size: NA
J: TRBJ1-3
DNA: TGTGCCAGCAGTGAGGATCGGGGAAACACCATATATTTT
CDR3: CASSEDRGNTIYF

V: TRBV5-1
D: NA
size: NA
J: TRBJ1-1
DNA: TGCGCCAGCAGCTTTAAGGGGCTGGAGGCTGAAGCTTTCTTT
CDR3: CASSFKGLEAEAFF

V: TRBV13
D: TRBD1
size: NA
J: TRBJ2-5
DNA: TGTGCCAGCAGCTTAGGCCTGAGGGGGCGCAGGGAGACCCAGTACTTC
CDR3: CASSLGLRGRRETQYF

V: TRBV28
D: TRBD1
size: once
J: TRBJ1-6
DNA: TGTGCCAGCAGTCTCCGGACAGGGCCGAATTCACCCCTCCACTTT
CDR3: CASSLRTGPNSPLHF

V: TRBV7-2
D: NA
size: NA
J: TRBJ2-5
DNA: TGTGCCAGCAGCTTGAGACGCCTGAGAGAGACCCAGTACTTC
CDR3: CASSLRRLRETQYF

V: TRBV2
D: TRBD1
size: NA
J: TRBJ2-5
DNA: TGTGCCAGCAGTGAATCACAGGGGGTCGGAGAGACCCAGTACTTC
CDR3: CASSESQGVGETQYF